This T cell receptor beta chain comes out of a study of shared clonotypes between healthy human individuals. General study results and limits: Shared clonotypes: roughly 5% naive CD4, 3.5% to 4% naive CD8, 2.3% memory CD4, 0.4% to 0.45% memory CD8.

TCRdb's copy holds only in-frame clones and misses some; the assay was immunoSEQ multiplex PCR. The sample contains roughly 640,000 clones, 97% of which appear only once. Concerning this clone itself: Its target is not known.

Germline lookup yields CDR1 MNHNS and CDR2 SASEGT. Trimming removed 7 bases at V and 1 base at J, with 11 bases between. The CDR3 is 14 residues long. The rearrangement links TRBV6-1 to TRBJ1-5; D gene uncertain. Sequenced: naive CD4+ T cells sorted from blood. Subset defined: CD45RA+ positively selected. The sequence was obtained from a woman aged 30 to 39 in good health. The CDR3 sequence: CASKELGSNQPQHF. CDR3 coding DNA: TGTGCCAGCAAAGAGTTGGGGAGCAATCAGCCCCAGCATTTT.